Each of the 12 T cell receptor beta chains below was sequenced from the same sample in a study of cytomegalovirus exposure and HLA in healthy donors. In the PCR, 60 Vbeta and 13 Jbeta primers were used. Assay: immunoSEQ multiplex PCR; the TCRdb copy retains only in-frame clones and omits some. The sample lists approximately 140,000 clones, 60% to 85% occurring once. Input material: PBMCs. These receptors originate from a man aged 50 to 59 in good health and CMV-seropositive.

The chain carries TRBV25-1 and TRBJ1-6; 9 bases are a match to TRBD1. The V segment lost 7 bases and the J segment 7 bases; nucleotides outside the gene matches: 8. CDR1 is MGHDK, CDR2 SYGVNS, per germline. The CDR3 spans 15 residues. The CDR3 nucleotides read TGTGCCAGCACCTGGACAGGGGAGAGGAATTCACCCCTCCACTTT. Protein: CASTWTGERNSPLHF.

The rearrangement uses TRBV27 and TRBJ1-2; 7 nucleotides match TRBD1. Losses at the gene ends were 3 bases for V and 6 bases for J; bases not matched to a gene: 7. Looked up from germline, CDR1 is MNHEY and CDR2 is SMNVEV (reference sequence). There are 14 residues in the CDR3. This CDR3 is CASSFWLGGHGYTF. The CDR3 coding sequence is TGTGCCAGCAGTTTTTGGCTAGGGGGCCATGGCTACACCTTC.

V is TRBV7-8 and J is TRBJ2-5; D might be TRBD1 (6 bases). This CDR3 spans 16 amino acids. V lost 3 bases to trimming and J lost 2 bases, with 16 bases between them. Germline CDR1 and CDR2: SGHVS and FQNEAQ. CDR3 sequence reads: CASSFPRGWEQETQYF. The CDR3 nucleotides are TGTGCCAGCAGCTTCCCCAGGGGCTGGGAACAAGAGACCCAGTACTTC.

The V call is TRBV5-1, the J call TRBJ1-2, with 9 bases lining up with TRBD1. CDR1 is SGHRS, CDR2 YFSETQ, per germline. V lost 2 bases to trimming and J lost 6 bases; unmatched junction nucleotides: 11. The CDR3 loop spans 16 amino acids. CDR3 coding DNA: TGCGCCAGCAGCTTCACCGGGACAGGGAATTTAAATGGCTACACCTTC. Protein product: CASSFTGTGNLNGYTF.

V is TRBV5-1 and J is TRBJ2-1; TRBD2 matches 15 bases. The CDR3 loop spans 15 amino acids. The germline V gene has CDR1 SGHRS and CDR2 YFSETQ. V was pared by 4 bases and J by 8 bases, with 4 bases of the junction left unmatched. The CDR3 protein is CASSPGLAGGHEQFF. In DNA, the CDR3 is TGCGCCAGCAGCCCGGGACTAGCGGGAGGACATGAGCAGTTCTTC.

The sample holds a few counts of this clone. At one of its ends the junction is not consistent with the germline gene, which may arise from a read error. This chain links TRBV7-9 with TRBJ2-3; D not certain. CDR3 length equals 12 residues. Germline V lookup: CDR1 SEHNR, CDR2 FQNEAQ (reference sequence). The CDR3 DNA reads TGTTCCAGCAGCTCGTCTCCAGATACGCAGTATTTT. Its translation is CSSSSSPDTQYF.

V gene TRBV5-1 combines with J gene TRBJ2-1, with TRBD1 matching 11 bases. V lost 1 base to trimming and J lost 8 bases; unmatched junction nucleotides: 8. Germline lookup yields CDR1 SGHRS and CDR2 YFSETQ. This CDR3 contains 16 residues. CDR3 coding DNA: TGCGCCAGCAGCTTGCCCAGGACAGGGGGCTTAGATGAGCAGTTCTTC. It yields the protein CASSLPRTGGLDEQFF.

The chain carries TRBV5-5 and TRBJ1-1, with 10 bases aligning to TRBD1. The germline V gene encodes CDR1 SGHKS and CDR2 YYEKEE (reference sequence). V lost 4 bases and J lost 3; bases outside the gene matches: 6. The CDR3 has 15 amino acids. CDR3 in amino acids: CASSLGTGVDTEAFF. The CDR3 coding sequence is TGTGCCAGCAGCCTAGGGACAGGGGTGGACACTGAAGCTTTCTTT.

The chain joins TRBV28 to TRBJ2-1; 10 bases are shared with TRBD2. The ends lost 0 bases at V and 14 bases at J; junction bases unmatched: 4. CDR1 MDHEN and CDR2 SYDVKM come from the germline V gene. There are 13 residues in the CDR3. CDR3 loop: CASSLWGAGGEFF. The CDR3 DNA sequence: TGTGCCAGCAGTTTATGGGGAGCGGGAGGGGAGTTCTTC.

The chain couples TRBV14 to TRBJ2-5, with D perhaps TRBD1 (6 bases). The germline gives CDR1 SGHDN, CDR2 FVKESK. The CDR3 runs to 18 residues. Trimming took off 0 bases at V and 4 bases at J, with 21 bases between the two ends. The CDR3 sequence is CASSQDPRDIWYRETQYF. As DNA, the CDR3 is TGTGCCAGCAGCCAAGACCCCCGGGACATATGGTATCGAGAGACCCAGTACTTC.

The CDR3 region has the DNA TGCGCCAGCAGTGAGTCGGGCAGGGTTGACACTGAAGCTTTCTTT. Protein product: CASSESGRVDTEAFF. The V call is TRBV10-1, the J call TRBJ1-1; D is perhaps TRBD1 (5 bases). This CDR3 spans 15 amino acids. Germline CDR1 WNHNN, CDR2 SYGVQD (reference sequence). V lost 0 bases, J lost 3 bases, and 11 bases lay in between.

V usage is TRBV30 and J usage is TRBJ1-1; TRBD1 is a possible D gene (5 bases). Trimming shortened V by 4 bases and J by 6 bases, and 15 bases separated the two germline ends. CDR1 and CDR2 from the germline V gene are GTSNPN and SVGIG (reference sequence). The CDR3 extends over 13 amino acids. The CDR3 bases are TGTGCCTGGACCAAATGGCGGGACGCTGAAGCTTTCTTT. It specifies CAWTKWRDAEAFF.